This T cell receptor beta chain was sequenced in a study of cytomegalovirus exposure and HLA in healthy donors. PCR primers comprised 60 Vbeta and 13 Jbeta primers. Sequencing used immunoSEQ multiplex PCR; TCRdb keeps in-frame clones, though not all of them. Found here are 150,000 to 200,000 clones, 80% to 85% of them singletons; the top ten hold approximately 0.99%. Study-wide results and caveats: Listed as cytomegalovirus-associated were 170 or so TCR beta chains. In vitro, a few CMV-associated chains proved specific for CMV antigens. V- and J-gene trimming in TCR beta was tied to a missense DCLRE1C variant by an analysis performed later. In the analysis, some V segments, TRBV6-2 and TRBV6-3 included, were excluded as indistinguishable.

Turning to this clone: The antigen is not known.

This CDR3 has 14 residues. After removal of 9 bases from V and 2 bases from J, the junction contained 4 bases not matched to a gene. From germline, CDR1 is LNHDA and CDR2 SQIVND (reference sequence). The specimen was PBMCs. This chain joins TRBV19 and TRBJ2-3, with 11 bases aligning to TRBD2. The receptor was isolated from a woman between 40 and 50 years old in good health and CMV-seronegative. The CDR3 region has the DNA TGTGCCAGCATGACTAGCGGGAACACAGATACGCAGTATTTT. Protein: CASMTSGNTDTQYF.